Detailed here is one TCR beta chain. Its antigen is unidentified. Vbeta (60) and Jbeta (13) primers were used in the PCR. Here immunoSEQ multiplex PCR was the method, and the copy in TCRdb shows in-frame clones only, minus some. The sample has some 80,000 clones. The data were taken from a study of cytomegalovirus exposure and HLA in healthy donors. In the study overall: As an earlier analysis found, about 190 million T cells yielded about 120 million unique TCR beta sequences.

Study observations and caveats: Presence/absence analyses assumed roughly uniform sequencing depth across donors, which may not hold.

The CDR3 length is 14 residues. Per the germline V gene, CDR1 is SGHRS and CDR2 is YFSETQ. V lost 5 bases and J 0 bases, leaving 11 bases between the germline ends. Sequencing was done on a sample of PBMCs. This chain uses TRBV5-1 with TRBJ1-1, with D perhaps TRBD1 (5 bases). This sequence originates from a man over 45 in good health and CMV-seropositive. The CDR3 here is CASRGTLMNTEAFF. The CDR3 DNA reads TGCGCCAGCAGGGGGACTCTTATGAACACTGAAGCTTTCTTT.